This T cell receptor beta chain stems from a study of technical replicates of blood from a few donors. The CDR3 has 14 residues. Germline V gene data show CDR1 as SGHVS and CDR2 as FNYEAQ. The V end was cut by 1 base, the J end by 2 bases, with 8 bases between. Using immunoSEQ multiplex PCR, the repertoire was profiled, and TCRdb retains in-frame clones only, with some absent. The sample shows more than 65,000 clones, 80% to 95% of them seen only once. The sample consisted of T cells isolated from PBMCs. This clonotype originated in a human donor in good health. This chain connects TRBV7-6 to TRBJ1-2, with D unclear. This chain's CDR3 is CASSLGAANYGYTF. For the CDR3, the DNA is TGTGCCAGCAGCTTAGGGGCCGCAAACTATGGCTACACCTTC.